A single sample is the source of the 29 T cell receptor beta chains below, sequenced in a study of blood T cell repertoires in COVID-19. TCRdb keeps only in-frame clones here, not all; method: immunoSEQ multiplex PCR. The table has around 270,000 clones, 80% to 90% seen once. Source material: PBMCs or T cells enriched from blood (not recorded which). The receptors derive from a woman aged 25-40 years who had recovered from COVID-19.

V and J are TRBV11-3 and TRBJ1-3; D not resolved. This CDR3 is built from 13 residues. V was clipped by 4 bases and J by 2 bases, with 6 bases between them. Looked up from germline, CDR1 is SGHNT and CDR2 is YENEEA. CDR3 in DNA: TGTGCCAGCAGCTCGAGGGCTGGAAACACCATATATTTT. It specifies CASSSRAGNTIYF.

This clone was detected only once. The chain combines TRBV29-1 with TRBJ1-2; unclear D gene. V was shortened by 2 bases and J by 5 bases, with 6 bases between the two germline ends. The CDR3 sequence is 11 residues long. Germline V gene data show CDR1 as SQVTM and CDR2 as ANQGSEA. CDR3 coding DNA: TGCAGCGTTGAATTGACTTATGGCTACACCTTC. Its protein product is CSVELTYGYTF. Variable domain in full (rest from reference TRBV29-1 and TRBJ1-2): SAVISQKPSRDICQRGTSLTIQCQVDSQVTMMFWYRQQPGQSLTLIATANQGSEATYESGFVIDKFPISRPNLTFSTLTVSNMSPEDSSIYLCSVELTYGYTFGSGTRLTVV.

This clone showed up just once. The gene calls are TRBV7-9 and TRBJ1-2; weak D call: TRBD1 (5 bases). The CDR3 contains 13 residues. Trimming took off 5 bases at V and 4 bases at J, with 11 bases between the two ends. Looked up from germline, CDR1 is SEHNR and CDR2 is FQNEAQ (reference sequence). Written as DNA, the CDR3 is TGTGCCAGCAGCACGACAGCAACCTATGGCTACACCTTC. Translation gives CASSTTATYGYTF.

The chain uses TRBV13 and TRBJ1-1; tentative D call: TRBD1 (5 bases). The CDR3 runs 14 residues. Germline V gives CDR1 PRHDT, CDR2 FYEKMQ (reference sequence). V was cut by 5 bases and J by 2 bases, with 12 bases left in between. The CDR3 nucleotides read TGTGCCAGCAGCCTCACCACAGGAAACACTGAAGCTTTCTTT. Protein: CASSLTTGNTEAFF.

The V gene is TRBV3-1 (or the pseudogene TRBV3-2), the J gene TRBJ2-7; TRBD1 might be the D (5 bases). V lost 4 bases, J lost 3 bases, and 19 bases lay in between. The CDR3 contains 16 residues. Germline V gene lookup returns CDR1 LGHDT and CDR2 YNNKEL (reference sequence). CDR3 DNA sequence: TGTGCCAGCAGCCTTACCGGTTCAGGGTCGTTCTACGAGCAGTACTTC. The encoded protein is CASSLTGSGSFYEQYF.

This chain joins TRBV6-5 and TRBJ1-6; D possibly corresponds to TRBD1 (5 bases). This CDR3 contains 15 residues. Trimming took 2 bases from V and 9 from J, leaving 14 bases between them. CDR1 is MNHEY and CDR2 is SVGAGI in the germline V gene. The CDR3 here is CASSYAAGGSSPLHF. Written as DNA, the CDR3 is TGTGCCAGCAGTTACGCCGCGGGGGGGAGTTCACCCCTCCACTTT.

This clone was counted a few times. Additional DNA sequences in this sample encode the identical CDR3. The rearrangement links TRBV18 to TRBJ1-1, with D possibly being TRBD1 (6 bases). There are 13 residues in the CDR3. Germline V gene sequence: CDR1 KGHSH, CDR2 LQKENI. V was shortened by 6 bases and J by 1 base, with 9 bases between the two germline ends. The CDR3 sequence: CASSRGQNTEAFF. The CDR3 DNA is TGTGCCAGCTCTCGGGGACAGAACACTGAAGCTTTCTTT.

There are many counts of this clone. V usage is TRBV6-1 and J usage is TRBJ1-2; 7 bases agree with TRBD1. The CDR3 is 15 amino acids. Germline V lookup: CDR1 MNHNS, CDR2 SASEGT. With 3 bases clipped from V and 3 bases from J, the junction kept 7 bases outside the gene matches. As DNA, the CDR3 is TGTGCCAGCAGTGATAGGACAGGAAGGGACTATGGCTACACCTTC. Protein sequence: CASSDRTGRDYGYTF.

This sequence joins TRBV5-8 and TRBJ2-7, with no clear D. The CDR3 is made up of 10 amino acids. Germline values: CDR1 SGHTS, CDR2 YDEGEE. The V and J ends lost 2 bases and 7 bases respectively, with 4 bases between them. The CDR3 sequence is CASSFREQYF. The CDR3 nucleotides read TGTGCCAGCAGCTTTCGGGAGCAGTACTTC.

The CDR3 bases are TGTGCCAGCAGCGTAGAAGGAGAAGCGCGCGAGCAGTACTTC. Translated, it gives CASSVEGEAREQYF. The chain employs TRBV9 and TRBJ2-7; D call uncertain. Trimming cost V 0 bases and J 6 bases, with 13 bases left between them. CDR3 length: 14 residues. Germline V gives CDR1 SGDLS, CDR2 YYNGEE.

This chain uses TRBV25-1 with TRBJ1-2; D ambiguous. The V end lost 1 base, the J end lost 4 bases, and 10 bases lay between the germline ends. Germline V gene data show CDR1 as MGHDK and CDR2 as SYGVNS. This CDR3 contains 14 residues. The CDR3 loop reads CASSEFSVGYGYTF. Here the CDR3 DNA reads TGTGCCAGCAGTGAATTTTCCGTCGGCTATGGCTACACCTTC.

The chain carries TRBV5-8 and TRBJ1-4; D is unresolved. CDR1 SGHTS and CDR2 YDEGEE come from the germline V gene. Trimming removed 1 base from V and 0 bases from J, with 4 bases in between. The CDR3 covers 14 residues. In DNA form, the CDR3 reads TGTGCCAGCAGCTTGCTTACAACTAATGAAAAACTGTTTTTT. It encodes CASSLLTTNEKLFF.

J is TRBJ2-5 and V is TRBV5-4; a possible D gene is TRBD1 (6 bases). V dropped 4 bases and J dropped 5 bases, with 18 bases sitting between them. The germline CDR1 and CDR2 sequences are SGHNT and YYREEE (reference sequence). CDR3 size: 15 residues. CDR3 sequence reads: CASSPKGHHAETQYF. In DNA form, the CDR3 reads TGTGCCAGCAGCCCTAAGGGACACCATGCGGAGACCCAGTACTTC.

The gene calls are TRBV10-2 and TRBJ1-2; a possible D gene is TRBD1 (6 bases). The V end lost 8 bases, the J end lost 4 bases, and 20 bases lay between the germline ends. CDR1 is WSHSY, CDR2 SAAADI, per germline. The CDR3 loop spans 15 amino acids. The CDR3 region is CASSRGIGTLYGYTF. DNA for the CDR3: TGCGCCAGCTCCAGGGGTATAGGGACCCTCTATGGCTACACCTTC.

The chain's CDR3 is CASSLDSQGGYTF. CDR3 coding DNA: TGTGCCAGCTCACTTGACAGTCAGGGTGGCTACACCTTC. The chain carries TRBV27 and TRBJ1-2; possible D gene TRBD1, 5 bases. The germline V and J ends were trimmed by 8 bases and 7 bases, with 17 bases remaining between them. Germline CDR1 MNHEY, CDR2 SMNVEV (reference sequence). This CDR3 has 13 amino acids.

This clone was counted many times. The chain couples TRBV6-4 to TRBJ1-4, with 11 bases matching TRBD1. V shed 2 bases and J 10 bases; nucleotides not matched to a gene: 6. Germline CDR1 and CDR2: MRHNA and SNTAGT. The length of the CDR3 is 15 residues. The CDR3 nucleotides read TGTGCCAGCAGTGACACCCCGGGACAGGGGGGAAAACTGTTTTTT. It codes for CASSDTPGQGGKLFF.

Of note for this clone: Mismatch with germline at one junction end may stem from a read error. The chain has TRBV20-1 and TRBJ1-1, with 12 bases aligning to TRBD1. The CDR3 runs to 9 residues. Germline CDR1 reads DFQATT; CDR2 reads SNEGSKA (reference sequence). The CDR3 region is CSAGTGGSF. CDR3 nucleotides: TGCAGTGCAGGGACAGGGGGCTCCTTT.

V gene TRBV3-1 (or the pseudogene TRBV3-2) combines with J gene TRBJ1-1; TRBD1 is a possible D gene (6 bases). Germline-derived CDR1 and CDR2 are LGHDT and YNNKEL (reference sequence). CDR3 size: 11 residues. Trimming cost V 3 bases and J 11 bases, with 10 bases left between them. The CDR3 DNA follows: TGTGCCAGCAGCCAGCAGGGGACGGCTTTCTTT. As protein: CASSQQGTAFF.

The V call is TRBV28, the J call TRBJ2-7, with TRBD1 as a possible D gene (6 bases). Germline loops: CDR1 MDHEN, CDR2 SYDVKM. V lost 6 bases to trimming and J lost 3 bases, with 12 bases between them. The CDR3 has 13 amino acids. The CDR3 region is CASRQGSNYEQYF. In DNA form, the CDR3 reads TGTGCCAGCAGACAGGGTAGCAACTACGAGCAGTACTTC.

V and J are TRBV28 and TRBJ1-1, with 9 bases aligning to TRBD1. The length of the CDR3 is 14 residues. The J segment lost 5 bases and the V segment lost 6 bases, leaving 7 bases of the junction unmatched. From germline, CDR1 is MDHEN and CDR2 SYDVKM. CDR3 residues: CASRGRQGETEAFF. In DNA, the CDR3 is TGTGCCAGCAGGGGGAGACAGGGGGAAACTGAAGCTTTCTTT.

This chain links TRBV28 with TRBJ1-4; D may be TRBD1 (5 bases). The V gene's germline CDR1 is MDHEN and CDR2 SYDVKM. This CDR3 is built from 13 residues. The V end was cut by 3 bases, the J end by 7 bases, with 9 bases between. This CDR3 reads CASSFQGREKLFF. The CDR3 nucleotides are TGTGCCAGCAGTTTTCAGGGCCGTGAAAAACTGTTTTTT.

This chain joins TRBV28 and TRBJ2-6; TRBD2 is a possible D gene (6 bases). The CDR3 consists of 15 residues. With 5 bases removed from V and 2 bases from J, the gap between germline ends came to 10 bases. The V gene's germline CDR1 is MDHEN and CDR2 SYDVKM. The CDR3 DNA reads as TGTGCCAGCAGTCATGGGACTGCTGGGGCCAACGTCCTGACTTTC. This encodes CASSHGTAGANVLTF.

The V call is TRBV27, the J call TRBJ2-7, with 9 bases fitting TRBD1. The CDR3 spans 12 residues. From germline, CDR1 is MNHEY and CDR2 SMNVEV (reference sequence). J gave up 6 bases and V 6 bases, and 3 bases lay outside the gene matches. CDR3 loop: CASSQQGAEQYF. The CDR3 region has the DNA TGTGCCAGCAGCCAACAGGGGGCCGAGCAGTACTTC.

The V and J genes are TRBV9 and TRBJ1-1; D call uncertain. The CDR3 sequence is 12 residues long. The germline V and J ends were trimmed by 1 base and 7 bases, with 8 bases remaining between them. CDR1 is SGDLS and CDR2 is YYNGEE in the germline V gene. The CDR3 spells CASSVMPGEAFF. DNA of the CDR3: TGTGCCAGCAGCGTAATGCCCGGTGAAGCTTTCTTT.

This chain's CDR3 is CASSSSRGVTEAFF. Here the CDR3 DNA reads TGTGCCAGCAGCTCGTCCCGGGGTGTCACTGAAGCTTTCTTT. The V gene is TRBV11-1, the J gene TRBJ1-1; D unresolved. The CDR3 consists of 14 residues. V was trimmed by 4 bases and J by 4 bases, leaving 13 bases between them. Germline V gives CDR1 SGHAT, CDR2 FQDESV (reference sequence). Supplemented by reference TRBV11-1 and TRBJ1-1, the full variable domain reads EAEVAQSPRYKITEKSQAVAFWCDPISGHATLYWYRQILGQGPELLVQFQDESVVDDSQLPKDRFSAERLKGVDSTLKIQPAELGDSAMYLCASSSSRGVTEAFFGQGTRLTVV.

This chain's CDR3 is CASSVQNVNEQFF. The CDR3 DNA is TGTGCCAGCAGCGTACAGAATGTCAATGAGCAGTTCTTC. The chain recombines TRBV9 with TRBJ2-1, with D hard to call. V dropped 1 base and J dropped 6 bases, with 8 bases sitting between them. The germline V gene encodes CDR1 SGDLS and CDR2 YYNGEE. The CDR3 sequence is 13 residues long. The full variable domain, rest sourced from reference TRBV9 and TRBJ2-1, is DSGVTQTPKHLITATGQRVTLRCSPRSGDLSVYWYQQSLDQGLQFLIQYYNGEERAKGNILERFSAQQFPDLHSELNLSSLELGDSALYFCASSVQNVNEQFFGPGTRLTVL.

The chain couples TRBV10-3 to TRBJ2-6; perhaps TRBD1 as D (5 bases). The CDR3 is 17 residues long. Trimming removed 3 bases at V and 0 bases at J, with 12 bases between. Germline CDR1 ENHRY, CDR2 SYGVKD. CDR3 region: CAISDSSQVSGANVLTF. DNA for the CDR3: TGTGCCATCAGTGATTCCTCACAGGTCTCTGGGGCCAACGTCCTGACTTTC.

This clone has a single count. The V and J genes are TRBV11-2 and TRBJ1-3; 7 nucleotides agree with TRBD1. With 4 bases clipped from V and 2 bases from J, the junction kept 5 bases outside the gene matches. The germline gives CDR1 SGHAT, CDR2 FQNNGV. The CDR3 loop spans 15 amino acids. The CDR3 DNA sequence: TGTGCCAGCAGCTCGACAGGGCACCCTGGAAACACCATATATTTT. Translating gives CASSSTGHPGNTIYF.

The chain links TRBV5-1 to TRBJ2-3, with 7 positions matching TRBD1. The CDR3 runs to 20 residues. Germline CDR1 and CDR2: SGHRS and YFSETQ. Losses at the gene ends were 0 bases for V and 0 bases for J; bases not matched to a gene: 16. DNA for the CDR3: TGCGCCAGCAGCTTGGTACAGGGCCTACAGGGGATGAGTAGCACAGATACGCAGTATTTT. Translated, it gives CASSLVQGLQGMSSTDTQYF. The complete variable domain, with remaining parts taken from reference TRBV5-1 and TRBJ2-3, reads KAGVTQTPRYLIKTRGQQVTLSCSPISGHRSVSWYQQTPGQGLQFLFEYFSETQRNKGNFPGRFSGRQFSNSRSEMNVSTLELGDSALYLCASSLVQGLQGMSSTDTQYFGPGTRLTVL.